These T cell receptor beta chains were read from a single sample in a study of CD8 T cells in Susac syndrome. TCRdb analysed the immunoSEQ multiplex PCR reads with MiXCR anew, one entry per CDR3 protein. The sample lists over 350,000 distinct CDR3 sequences; around 85% were seen once. The sequenced sample was CD8+ T cells from PBMCs. The receptors come from a human donor with multiple sclerosis. CDR3s include the opening cysteine and the closing phenylalanine or tryptophan. Each record gives: J gene, V gene, CDR3 length, clone size, D gene, CDR3 protein, CDR3 DNA. A D gene is named only where the DNA matches it firmly. Clone size is stated in some rows and not others, as once, few, many or a class when expanded.

j_gene: TRBJ2-7; v_gene: TRBV28; len: 20; abundance: -; d_gene: -; CDR3aa: CASNRVGRVIRPNLSYEQYF; CDR3nt: TGTGCCAGCAATCGGGTAGGGCGGGTTATTCGGCCGAATCTGTCCTACGAGCAGTACTTC
j_gene: TRBJ2-5; v_gene: TRBV7-9; len: 15; abundance: -; d_gene: TRBD2; CDR3aa: CASSLLVPGGETQYF; CDR3nt: TGTGCCAGCAGCTTATTGGTCCCGGGAGGAGAGACCCAGTACTTC
j_gene: TRBJ2-2; v_gene: TRBV29-1; len: 13; abundance: -; d_gene: -; CDR3aa: CSVEAVDTGELFF; CDR3nt: TGCAGCGTTGAGGCGGTAGACACCGGGGAGCTGTTTTTT
j_gene: TRBJ1-5; v_gene: TRBV6-6; len: 15; abundance: -; d_gene: TRBD1; CDR3aa: CASSPPAGGQNPQHF; CDR3nt: TGTGCCAGCAGCCCACCTGCCGGGGGACAGAATCCCCAGCATTTT
j_gene: TRBJ2-5; v_gene: TRBV7-9; len: 14; abundance: few; d_gene: -; CDR3aa: CASSSPGGPETQYF; CDR3nt: TGTGCCAGCAGCTCCCCGGGGGGCCCAGAGACCCAGTACTTC
j_gene: TRBJ2-7; v_gene: TRBV4-1; len: 16; abundance: few; d_gene: TRBD2; CDR3aa: CASSQAPAGGSYEQYF; CDR3nt: TGCGCCAGCAGCCAAGCACCAGCGGGAGGTTCCTACGAGCAGTACTTC
j_gene: TRBJ2-6; v_gene: TRBV5-1; len: 17; abundance: -; d_gene: -; CDR3aa: CASSSGTVPTGANVLTF; CDR3nt: TGCGCCAGCAGCTCTGGGACCGTACCTACTGGGGCCAACGTCCTGACTTTC
j_gene: TRBJ2-3; v_gene: TRBV29-1; len: 13; abundance: -; d_gene: -; CDR3aa: CSVELGPSDTQYF; CDR3nt: TGCAGCGTTGAACTAGGGCCATCAGATACGCAGTATTTT
j_gene: TRBJ2-7; v_gene: TRBV27; len: 13; abundance: -; d_gene: -; CDR3aa: CASSLGAVYEQYF; CDR3nt: TGTGCCAGCAGTTTAGGGGCAGTCTACGAGCAGTACTTC
j_gene: TRBJ2-2; v_gene: TRBV24-1; len: 15; abundance: -; d_gene: TRBD1; CDR3aa: CATSDPGQGTGELFF; CDR3nt: TGTGCCACCAGTGATCCGGGACAGGGCACCGGGGAGCTGTTTTTT
j_gene: TRBJ2-1; v_gene: TRBV28; len: 15; abundance: -; d_gene: TRBD2; CDR3aa: CASSFKGGRDNEQFF; CDR3nt: TGTGCCAGCAGTTTCAAGGGCGGGAGAGACAATGAGCAGTTCTTC
j_gene: TRBJ2-3; v_gene: TRBV6-5; len: 15; abundance: -; d_gene: -; CDR3aa: CASSYSGGYTDTQYF; CDR3nt: TGTGCCAGCAGTTACTCTGGGGGCTACACAGATACGCAGTATTTT
j_gene: TRBJ2-3; v_gene: TRBV4-1; len: 17; abundance: -; d_gene: TRBD2; CDR3aa: CASSRHLAGGGTDTQYF; CDR3nt: TGCGCCAGCAGCCGCCACTTGGCGGGGGGGGGCACAGATACGCAGTATTTT
j_gene: TRBJ1-1; v_gene: TRBV27; len: 13; abundance: -; d_gene: -; CDR3aa: CASSSGGSPEAFF; CDR3nt: TGTGCCAGCAGCTCCGGGGGGTCCCCTGAAGCTTTCTTT